A selection of T cell receptor beta chains follows, all from one sample in a study of type 1 and type 2 diabetes patients. Each CDR3 protein gets one entry after TCRdb re-called the multiplex PCR reads with MiXCR. The sample yields about 290,000 distinct CDR3 sequences, 45% to 60% seen once. Sequencing input: peripheral blood mononuclear cells (PBMCs). The source is a man aged 18-30 years with type 2 diabetes. The CDR3 runs from the conserved cysteine through the conserved F or W. Each record gives: D gene, J gene, V gene, clone size, CDR3 DNA, CDR3 protein. A D gene is named only where the DNA matches it firmly. Some rows have no size entry. The others give once, few or many, or a class for an expanded clone.

TRBD1 TRBJ2-7 TRBV20-1 few TGCAGTGCCGGTTCTCGGACAGGCTACGAGCAGTACTTC CSAGSRTGYEQYF
TRBD1 TRBJ2-1 TRBV10-1 few TGCGCCAGCAGTGACCCAAACAGGGGATCGGTCAATGAGCAGTTCTTC CASSDPNRGSVNEQFF
NA TRBJ1-6 TRBV6-2/TRBV6-3 few TGTGCCAGCAGTTACTGGGGCGTGGGTAATTCACCCCTCCACTTT CASSYWGVGNSPLHF
NA TRBJ2-2 TRBV5-5 NA TGTGCCAGCAGTTCCCTGAGGCCCCCCGGGGAGCTGTTTTTT CASSSLRPPGELFF
NA TRBJ2-2 TRBV19 NA TGTGCCAGTAGTATGAGAACCACAGCGAACACCGGGGAGCTGTTTTTT CASSMRTTANTGELFF
TRBD2 TRBJ2-5 TRBV7-8 few TGTGCCAGCAGCTCACCTGGTTTCGGGACTAGCGAAGAGACCCAGTACTTC CASSSPGFGTSEETQYF
NA TRBJ1-1 TRBV11-2 NA TGTGCCAGCAGCCATTCCGGGGGGTCCGAAGCTTTCTTT CASSHSGGSEAFF
NA TRBJ1-1 TRBV10-1 many TGCGCCAGCGAATGGACGACGGGCCACAATACCTTTTCTGAAGCTTTCTTT CASEWTTGHNTFSEAFF
NA TRBJ2-7 TRBV7-2 NA TGTGCCAGCAGCTTAACAGATCCCCGCTACGAGCAGTACTTC CASSLTDPRYEQYF
NA TRBJ2-7 TRBV19 NA TGTGCCAGCGGTGGATTAGGGGTCGAGCAGTACTTC CASGGLGVEQYF
NA TRBJ1-4 TRBV11-2 few TGTGCCAGCAGCTTAGGGGCAGCCATCGGTGAAAAACTGTTTTTT CASSLGAAIGEKLFF
TRBD2 TRBJ2-1 TRBV24-1 few TGTGCCACCAGCGAGTTTAGCGGGAGCCAGGGTGAGCAGTTCTTC CATSEFSGSQGEQFF
TRBD2 TRBJ2-7 TRBV28 NA TGTGCCAGCAGTTTTGGGACTAGCGGGATTCACGAGCAGTACTTC CASSFGTSGIHEQYF
NA TRBJ1-2 TRBV3-1 few NA CASSPWGQGNVAF
NA TRBJ2-5 TRBV15 NA TGTGCCACCAGCAGTTCTTCTGAGGCCCAGGAGACCCAGTACTTC CATSSSSEAQETQYF
NA TRBJ2-5 TRBV6-2/TRBV6-3 NA TGTGCCAGCAGTACCTACAGGGATCTGGAGACCCAGTACTTC CASSTYRDLETQYF
NA TRBJ2-5 TRBV2 NA TGTGCCAGCCAACGGGGCGAGACCCAGTACTTC CASQRGETQYF
NA TRBJ1-5 TRBV19 NA TGTGCCAGTAGTATAGTGTTAAATCAGCCCCAGCATTTT CASSIVLNQPQHF
TRBD2 TRBJ2-7 TRBV28 NA TGTGCCAGCAGTTTAGTGGGGAGGGGCGGCTACGAGCAGTACTTC CASSLVGRGGYEQYF
NA TRBJ1-4 TRBV19 NA TGTGCCAGTAATGGCTGGGGCAGGGGCGGCGAAAAACTGTTTTTT CASNGWGRGGEKLFF
TRBD1 TRBJ1-2 TRBV28 NA TGTGCCAGCAGTTCCAGGGGGCCCTATGGCTACACCTTC CASSSRGPYGYTF
NA TRBJ1-2 TRBV28 NA TGTGCCAGTGGGAGAGGCAGTGGTGGCTACACCTTC CASGRGSGGYTF
NA TRBJ1-4 TRBV2 NA TGTGCCAGCAGTGAAGCGCCCGGGACGGCAGAACTGTTTTTT CASSEAPGTAELFF
NA TRBJ2-2 TRBV19 NA TGTGCCAGTAGTATAATGTCAGTGGCGGAGCTGTTTTTT CASSIMSVAELFF
NA TRBJ1-4 TRBV5-1 NA TGCGCCAGCAGCTTTGTCAGATTCAATGAAAAACTGTTTTTT CASSFVRFNEKLFF
NA TRBJ2-6 TRBV7-2 few TGTGCCAGCAGCTTCACCAGCTCTGGGGCCAACGTCCTGACTTTC CASSFTSSGANVLTF
NA TRBJ1-1 TRBV19 few TGTGCCAGTAGTCATCGGGCCCCGGCCACTGAAGCTTTCTTT CASSHRAPATEAFF
NA TRBJ2-3 TRBV7-6 few TGTGCCAGCAGCTTACGGGCCGCTACTAGCACAGATACGCAGTATTTT CASSLRAATSTDTQYF
NA TRBJ2-1 TRBV6-6 NA TGTGCCAGCGGTGACCCCCCCGGTTACAATGAGCAGTTCTTC CASGDPPGYNEQFF
NA TRBJ2-3 TRBV5-1 few TGCGCCAGCAGCGCACAACGCACAGATACGCAGTATTTT CASSAQRTDTQYF
NA TRBJ2-7 TRBV6-1 NA TGTGCCAGCGTCCGGACGGCGAACTCCTACGAGCAGTACTTC CASVRTANSYEQYF
NA TRBJ2-1 TRBV2 NA TGTGCCAGCAGGCCCTCCATCGCAGGGCAGAGGGAGCAGTTCTTC CASRPSIAGQREQFF
TRBD1 TRBJ1-1 TRBV20-1 NA TGCAGTGCTCCCCCATCGGGACAGCTCATGAACACTGAAGCTTTCTTT CSAPPSGQLMNTEAFF
NA TRBJ2-3 TRBV24-1 few TGTGCCACCAGTGCGGGGATAGGTGCTAGCACAGATACGCAGTATTTT CATSAGIGASTDTQYF
NA TRBJ1-1 TRBV5-1 NA TGCGCCAGCAGCTTGGCCCCAGGGAGTAACACTGAAGCTTTCTTT CASSLAPGSNTEAFF
TRBD2 TRBJ2-3 TRBV7-2 NA TGTGCCAGCAGCCTGGCTAGCGGGTCCTTGGATACGCAGTATTTT CASSLASGSLDTQYF
NA TRBJ2-3 TRBV7-2 NA TGTGCCAGCAGCTTAGGATTAGGAGGGGGGGTTAGCACAGATACGCAGTATTTT CASSLGLGGGVSTDTQYF
TRBD1 TRBJ1-4 TRBV6-2/TRBV6-3 few TGTGCCAGCAGTCGGGACAGCCAAGATGAAAAACTGTTTTTT CASSRDSQDEKLFF
NA TRBJ1-1 TRBV6-4 NA TGTGCCAGCAGCCCCGGACGGTTAAACAACACTGAAGCTTTCTTT CASSPGRLNNTEAFF
TRBD1 TRBJ1-1 TRBV20-1 NA TGCAGTGCTAGCGGGGAGGACAGGGGAGTAAACGAAGCTTTCTTT CSASGEDRGVNEAFF
NA TRBJ2-1 TRBV4-1 few TGCGCCAGCAGCCAAGATCACAGCTCCTACAATGAGCAGTTCTTC CASSQDHSSYNEQFF
TRBD2 TRBJ2-7 TRBV7-6 few TGTGCCAGCAGCATGGGACTAGCGGGGGACTACGAGCAGTACTTC CASSMGLAGDYEQYF
TRBD1 TRBJ1-2 TRBV25-1 NA TGTGCCTGGAGTGGCCAGGGGGCTCTAGCCTATGGCTACACCTTC CAWSGQGALAYGYTF
TRBD1 TRBJ1-2 TRBV30 few TGTGCCTGGGGACAGGCTCCCGACTACACCTTC CAWGQAPDYTF